This T cell receptor beta chain was documented in a study of cytomegalovirus exposure and HLA in healthy donors. Comment on this clone: Its target is unknown. Since the CDR3 does not end with the conserved phenylalanine or tryptophan, this likely comes from a read error.

Findings and limits, study-wide: Across donors, sequencing depth was assumed by presence/absence analyses to be roughly uniform. Based on reports, TCR beta sequences accurately predicted HLA-A and HLA-B alleles for most subjects.

While unrecorded immune exposures were likely, the donors were nominally healthy when sampled. Investigators did not record CMV serostatus for this donor. The study ran its PCR with 60 Vbeta and 13 Jbeta primers. Assay used: immunoSEQ multiplex PCR; TCRdb lists only in-frame clones, some missing. The table includes about 130,000 clones, 65% to 70% detected once. The V segment lost 1 base and the J segment 1 base; nucleotides outside the gene matches: 1. The CDR3 contains 15 residues. Germline loops: CDR1 SGHNT, CDR2 YENEEA. The clonotype comes from a human donor in good health. Sequencing was carried out using PBMCs. The V and J genes are TRBV11-3 and TRBJ2-7; 10 bases agree with TRBD1. For the CDR3, the DNA is TGTGCCAGCAGCTTAGGGACAGGGGGGTCCTACGAGCAGTACCTC. Translation: CASSLGTGGSYEQYL.